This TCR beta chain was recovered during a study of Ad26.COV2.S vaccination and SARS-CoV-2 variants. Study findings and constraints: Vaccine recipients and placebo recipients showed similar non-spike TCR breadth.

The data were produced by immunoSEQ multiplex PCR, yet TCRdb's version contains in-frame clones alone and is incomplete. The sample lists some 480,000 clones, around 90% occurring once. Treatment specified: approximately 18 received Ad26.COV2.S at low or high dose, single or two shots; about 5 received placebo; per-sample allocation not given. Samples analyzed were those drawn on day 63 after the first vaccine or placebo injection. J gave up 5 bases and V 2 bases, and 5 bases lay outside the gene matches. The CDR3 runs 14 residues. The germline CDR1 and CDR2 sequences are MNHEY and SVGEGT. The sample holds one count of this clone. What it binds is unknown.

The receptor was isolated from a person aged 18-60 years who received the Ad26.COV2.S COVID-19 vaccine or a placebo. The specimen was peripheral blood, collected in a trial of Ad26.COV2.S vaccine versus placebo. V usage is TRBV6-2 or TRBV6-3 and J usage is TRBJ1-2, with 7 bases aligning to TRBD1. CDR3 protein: CASSYPTGRYGYTF. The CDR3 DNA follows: TGTGCCAGCAGTTACCCGACAGGGAGGTATGGCTACACCTTC.